The rows below give T cell receptor beta chains drawn from one sample of a study of blood T cell repertoires in COVID-19. Here immunoSEQ multiplex PCR was the method, and the copy in TCRdb shows in-frame clones only, minus some. Among some 96,000 clones listed, 65% to 90% were seen once. The specimen was peripheral blood. The receptor set was obtained from a man older than 75 with acute or convalescent COVID-19. Each CDR3 is given with its conserved first and last residue. Each record gives: J gene, D gene, clone size, V gene, CDR3 protein, CDR3 DNA. A D gene is named only where the DNA matches it firmly. The size entry is marked missing in some rows and otherwise reads once, few, many or a size class.

TRBJ1-1 | . | . | TRBV6-5 | CASSYRRDTEAFF | TGTGCCAGCAGTTACAGACGGGACACTGAAGCTTTCTTT
TRBJ2-7 | . | few | TRBV30 | CAWSSLDEQYF | TGTGCCTGGAGCTCTCTTGACGAGCAGTACTTC
TRBJ1-6 | . | once | TRBV12-3/TRBV12-4 | CASSGSRDSPLHF | TGTGCCAGCAGCGGGTCCAGGGATTCACCCCTCCACTTT
TRBJ2-2 | . | . | TRBV10-3 | CAIGARTTGELFF | TGTGCCATCGGAGCCAGAACCACCGGGGAGCTGTTTTTT
TRBJ2-2 | . | . | TRBV19 | CASSIQGNTGELFF | TGTGCCAGTAGTATCCAGGGTAACACCGGGGAGCTGTTTTTT
TRBJ2-3 | TRBD2 | . | TRBV5-1 | CASSLGGGSRADTQYF | TGCGCCAGCAGCTTGGGAGGCGGGAGTCGTGCAGATACGCAGTATTTT
TRBJ2-1 | TRBD2 | . | TRBV5-5 | CASSLGLAGAYNEQFF | TGTGCCAGCAGCTTGGGGTTAGCGGGAGCCTACAATGAGCAGTTCTTC
TRBJ2-2 | . | once | TRBV19 | CASYPVLGRGNTGELFF | TGTGCCAGTTACCCGGTTCTGGGCAGGGGTAACACCGGGGAGCTGTTTTTT
TRBJ1-1 | TRBD1 | . | TRBV28 | CASTENTGGKGAFF | TGTGCCAGCACCGAGAACACAGGGGGCAAAGGGGCTTTCTTT
TRBJ1-1 | . | . | TRBV29-1 | CSVDGTRPEAFF | TGCAGCGTTGACGGGACACGGCCTGAAGCTTTCTTT
TRBJ1-2 | . | . | TRBV12-3/TRBV12-4 | CASSLSNYGYTF | TGTGCCAGCAGTTTGAGTAACTATGGCTACACCTTC
TRBJ2-7 | TRBD2 | . | TRBV6-5 | CASTNSGGEQYF | TGTGCCAGCACCAACTCGGGGGGGGAGCAGTACTTC
TRBJ1-3 | . | . | TRBV3-1/TRBV3-2 | CASRPQGRSSGNTIYF | TGTGCCAGCAGACCCCAGGGCAGATCCTCTGGAAACACCATATATTTT
TRBJ2-7 | . | . | TRBV12-5 | CASGGLPGTFGRLRYEEQYF | TGTGCTAGTGGTGGACTTCCCGGGACTTTTGGGAGATTAAGGTATGAGGAGCAGTACTTC
TRBJ1-1 | . | . | TRBV6-5 | CASRGLGANTEAFF | TGTGCCAGCAGGGGGCTTGGCGCGAACACTGAAGCTTTCTTT